A selection of T cell receptor beta chains follows, all from one sample in a study of cytomegalovirus exposure and HLA in healthy donors. Profiled with immunoSEQ multiplex PCR; TCRdb holds only in-frame clones, not every one. The table has over 110,000 clones, 75% to 90% seen once. The source material was PBMCs. The source of these receptors is a man between 40 and 49 years old in good health and CMV-seronegative. The CDR3 runs from the conserved cysteine through the conserved F or W. The D gene is left open where the match is weak. Size is stated for part of the rows, as once, few or many counts, or as a class when the clone is expanded.

-	-	TRBV4-3	TRBJ1-2	CASSQASANYGYTF	TGCGCCAGCAGCCAAGCGTCTGCTAACTATGGCTACACCTTC
-	TRBD1	TRBV5-1	TRBJ1-1	CASSFGQGNTEAFF	TGCGCCAGCAGCTTCGGACAGGGAAACACTGAAGCTTTCTTT
-	-	TRBV7-9	TRBJ1-5	CASSLETGRQPQHF	TGTGCCAGCAGCTTAGAAACAGGTCGTCAGCCCCAGCATTTT
-	TRBD1	TRBV29-1	TRBJ2-7	CSVGTVYEQYF	TGCAGCGTGGGGACAGTTTACGAGCAGTACTTC
once	-	TRBV7-8	TRBJ2-2	CASSALATGELFF	TGTGCCAGCAGCGCACTAGCAACCGGGGAGCTGTTTTTT
few	TRBD1	TRBV5-6	TRBJ1-5	CASSFRGQGGGQPQHF	TGTGCCAGCAGCTTTAGGGGACAGGGAGGCGGTCAGCCCCAGCATTTT
few	TRBD1	TRBV28	TRBJ1-2	CASSPGQGTNYGYTF	TGTGCCAGCAGTCCCGGACAGGGGACTAACTATGGCTACACCTTC
-	-	TRBV18	TRBJ2-3	CASSPVSGTDTQYF	TGTGCCAGCTCACCAGTTTCCGGGACAGATACGCAGTATTTT
-	TRBD2	TRBV6-5	TRBJ2-5	CASSYSIAGGAATQYF	TGTGCCAGCAGTTACTCGATCGCGGGGGGGGCTGCGACCCAGTACTTC
-	-	TRBV5-6	TRBJ1-3	CASSVGAGGNTIYF	TGTGCCAGCAGCGTGGGGGCTGGTGGAAACACCATATATTTT
-	-	TRBV9	TRBJ1-5	CASSANQGNQPQHF	TGTGCCAGCAGCGCGAATCAGGGGAATCAGCCCCAGCATTTT
-	TRBD2	TRBV30	TRBJ2-7	CAWSVRGGTDEQYF	TGTGCCTGGAGTGTACGGGGGGGTACGGACGAGCAGTACTTC
-	TRBD1	TRBV7-3	TRBJ1-1	CASSVDRVNTEAFF	TGTGCCAGCAGCGTCGACAGGGTGAACACTGAAGCTTTCTTT
-	TRBD1	TRBV27	TRBJ1-6	CASSPRQGGNSPLHF	TGTGCCAGCAGTCCCCGACAGGGTGGTAATTCACCCCTCCACTTT
-	-	TRBV7-8	TRBJ1-4	CASSLAYGAATNEKLFF	TGTGCCAGCAGCTTAGCGTACGGAGCAGCAACTAATGAAAAACTGTTTTTT
-	-	TRBV27	TRBJ1-2	CASSLVGDLNYGYTF	TGTGCCAGCAGTTTGGTCGGGGATCTAAACTATGGCTACACCTTC
-	-	TRBV9	TRBJ1-4	CASSVGDPGTQSGKLFF	TGTGCCAGCAGCGTTGGAGATCCCGGGACACAAAGTGGAAAACTGTTTTTT
-	TRBD2	TRBV9	TRBJ2-3	CASGRTSGTDTQYF	TGTGCCAGCGGACGGACTAGCGGCACAGATACGCAGTATTTT
-	-	TRBV29-1	TRBJ1-4	CSVSTREGGEKLFF	TGCAGCGTTTCAACGCGGGAGGGAGGTGAAAAACTGTTTTTT
-	TRBD1	TRBV30	TRBJ1-5	CAWNRDRVNSNQPQHF	TGTGCCTGGAACCGGGACAGAGTTAATAGCAATCAGCCCCAGCATTTT
-	-	TRBV9	TRBJ1-6	CASSDRAGDRSPLHF	TGTGCCAGCAGCGATCGAGCGGGGGACCGTTCACCCCTCCACTTT
few	TRBD1	TRBV5-1	TRBJ1-4	CASSPPSGQTGEKLFF	TGCGCCAGCAGCCCTCCGTCGGGACAGACTGGTGAAAAACTGTTTTTT
few	-	TRBV7-9	TRBJ1-1	CASSLHETGTEAFF	TGTGCCAGCAGCTTACACGAAACGGGGACTGAAGCTTTCTTT
-	-	TRBV6-5	TRBJ1-1	CASSYSRGRLTEAFF	TGTGCCAGCAGTTACTCCCGTGGGAGACTCACTGAAGCTTTCTTT
-	TRBD1	TRBV2	TRBJ1-2	CASSADRGRGNYGYTF	TGTGCCAGCAGTGCTGACAGGGGGCGGGGGAACTATGGCTACACCTTC
-	TRBD2	TRBV10-1	TRBJ2-1	CASSPGGPSYNEQFF	TGCGCCAGTTCTCCGGGGGGGCCATCTTACAATGAGCAGTTCTTC
-	TRBD1	TRBV11-2	TRBJ1-1	CASSPQGVSTEAFF	TGTGCCAGCAGCCCTCAGGGGGTGAGCACTGAAGCTTTCTTT
-	-	TRBV6-4	TRBJ1-4	CASSESNEKLFF	TGTGCCAGCAGTGAGAGTAATGAAAAACTGTTTTTT
-	-	TRBV6-5	TRBJ1-2	CASKRTGNYGYTF	TGTGCCAGCAAAAGAACAGGGAACTATGGCTACACCTTC
-	-	TRBV5-1	TRBJ1-6	CASSLDSNSPLHF	TGCGCCAGCAGCTTGGACAGTAATTCACCCCTCCACTTT
-	-	TRBV5-6	TRBJ2-7	CASSRLAVYEQYF	TGTGCCAGCAGCCGACTCGCAGTTTACGAGCAGTACTTC
-	-	TRBV6-5	TRBJ1-1	CASSYPGGGHTEAFF	TGTGCCAGCAGTTACCCTGGGGGGGGCCACACTGAAGCTTTCTTT
few	-	TRBV9	TRBJ2-7	CASSPRTAYEQYF	TGTGCCAGCAGCCCCAGGACAGCCTACGAGCAGTACTTC
-	-	TRBV5-1	TRBJ2-3	CASSLDAAPTTDTQYF	TGCGCCAGCAGCTTGGATGCGGCCCCAACCACAGATACGCAGTATTTT
-	-	TRBV27	TRBJ2-7	CASSSRYEQYF	TGTGCCAGCAGTTCGCGTTACGAGCAGTACTTC
-	-	TRBV7-8	TRBJ1-1	CASSLDRGGPERDGEAFF	TGTGCCAGCAGCTTAGACCGTGGCGGCCCCGAGAGAGACGGTGAAGCTTTCTTT
-	TRBD2	TRBV6-5	TRBJ2-1	CASRLSGGSYNEQFF	TGTGCCAGTAGACTTAGCGGGGGGTCCTACAATGAGCAGTTCTTC
-	TRBD1	TRBV19	TRBJ1-2	CASSGQGSSYGYTF	TGTGCCAGTTCCGGACAGGGATCTAGCTATGGCTACACCTTC
-	-	TRBV30	TRBJ1-5	CAWTGGGNQPQHF	TGTGCCTGGACCGGAGGCGGCAATCAGCCCCAGCATTTT
-	TRBD1	TRBV11-3	TRBJ1-2	CASSPRTGDGYTF	TGTGCCAGCAGCCCACGGACAGGGGATGGCTACACCTTC
once	-	TRBV12-5	TRBJ2-7	CASGLQHGGFEQYF	TGTGCTAGTGGTTTGCAACACGGGGGTTTCGAGCAGTACTTC
-	-	TRBV27	TRBJ2-1	CASSFSHWGTKNNEQFF	TGTGCCAGCAGTTTCTCCCACTGGGGGACAAAAAACAATGAGCAGTTCTTC
-	-	TRBV9	TRBJ2-2	CASSPPSGDTGELFF	TGTGCCAGCAGCCCCCCCTCGGGGGACACCGGGGAGCTGTTTTTT
-	TRBD1	TRBV19	TRBJ1-2	CASSIVLTGQGYGYTF	TGTGCCAGTAGTATAGTTCTCACGGGACAGGGGTATGGCTACACCTTC
-	TRBD1	TRBV2	TRBJ2-2	CASSRTGGLLGTTGELFF	TGTGCCAGCAGTCGGACAGGGGGCTTATTGGGGACCACCGGGGAGCTGTTTTTT
-	TRBD1	TRBV5-1	TRBJ2-1	CASSVTGGADQFF	TGCGCCAGCAGCGTTACAGGGGGCGCCGATCAGTTCTTC
once	-	TRBV9	TRBJ2-7	CASSVAGTNEQYF	TGTGCCAGCAGCGTAGCAGGGACAAACGAGCAGTACTTC
-	-	TRBV27	TRBJ1-1	CASSFNPSGNTEAFF	TGTGCCAGCAGTTTCAACCCATCCGGGAACACTGAAGCTTTCTTT
-	TRBD2	TRBV6-4	TRBJ2-1	CASSDSRGGRSEQFF	TGTGCCAGCAGTGACTCGCGGGGGGGCCGTAGTGAGCAGTTCTTC
once	-	TRBV10-3	TRBJ1-1	CAISESGRAAEAFF	TGTGCCATCAGTGAGTCCGGCAGGGCGGCTGAAGCTTTCTTT
-	-	TRBV7-2	TRBJ1-4	CASSTAGATNEKLFF	TGTGCCAGCAGCACAGCAGGGGCAACTAATGAAAAACTGTTTTTT
-	TRBD1	TRBV2	TRBJ1-1	CASSAGQGSTEAFF	TGTGCCAGCAGTGCCGGACAGGGGAGCACTGAAGCTTTCTTT
once	-	TRBV19	TRBJ2-6	CASSIEGTGANVLTF	TGTGCCAGTAGTATTGAGGGAACTGGGGCCAACGTCCTGACTTTC
-	TRBD1	TRBV6-5	TRBJ2-1	CASSYGWGQGNNEQFF	TGTGCCAGCAGTTACGGCTGGGGACAGGGAAACAATGAGCAGTTCTTC
-	-	TRBV28	TRBJ2-3	CASSSQQGDTQYF	TGTGCCAGCTCATCACAGCAGGGTGATACGCAGTATTTT
-	-	TRBV2	TRBJ1-1	CASSAGRGENTEAFF	TGTGCCAGCAGCGCTGGAAGGGGTGAGAACACTGAAGCTTTCTTT
-	TRBD1	TRBV25-1	TRBJ2-7	CASGPARTGRYEQYF	TGTGCCAGCGGACCAGCCAGGACAGGGCGGTACGAGCAGTACTTC
-	TRBD2	TRBV4-2	TRBJ2-1	CASSQDSGGAYEQFF	TGTGCCAGCAGCCAAGACAGCGGGGGGGCGTATGAGCAGTTCTTC